This T cell receptor (beta chain) emerged from a study of blood T cells in healthy people across ages. Study-level findings and limits: Without sorted subsets, naive and antigen-experienced compartments could not be conclusively compared.

PCR was performed a second time for about 7 to 12 cycles using a sample-barcoded 5' primer and a J-beta primer mix. TCRdb processed the 5' RACE reads anew with MiXCR; each CDR3 protein has one entry. The sample comprises 650,000 to 1,000,000 distinct CDR3 sequences, 30% to 45% of which are singletons, and about an eighth rests with the top ten. In this sample, this clonotype turned up a few times. Its specificity is not known. The J segment lost 6 bases and the V segment lost 7 bases, leaving 8 bases of the junction unmatched. This CDR3 region has 14 residues. Sequencing input: blood. The gene calls are TRBV12-3 or TRBV12-4 and TRBJ2-5; 10 nucleotides agree with TRBD2. The receptor was isolated from a young man in good health. The CDR3 reads CASTSSGGEKTQYF. The CDR3 nucleotides read TGTGCCAGCACCTCTAGCGGGGGAGAGAAGACCCAGTACTTC.